This T cell receptor beta chain was documented in a study of post-analysis software for immune sequencing data. The overall study: Secondary progressive, relapsing-remitting and progressive-relapsing multiple sclerosis were among the included disease courses.

Concerning this clonotype itself: Antigen unknown.

The authors incorporated unique molecular identifiers into the TCR beta cDNA libraries. TCRdb fed the PCR reads into MiXCR, producing one record per CDR3 protein. Of about 540,000 distinct CDR3 sequences in the sample, approximately 34% were seen once. The germline V gene encodes CDR1 WSHSY and CDR2 SAAADI. The trim removed 6 bases at V and 2 bases at J, leaving 16 bases unmatched. The CDR3 spans 18 residues. Findings of the study overall: When patients were compared with controls, about five TRBV segments were more frequent, TRBV5-6, TRBV5-1 and TRBV20-1 among them.

The chain is built from TRBV10-2 and TRBJ2-5; 9 positions agree with TRBD2. The source is a girl aged 2 to 17 with multiple sclerosis. Sequenced input: blood. The CDR3 reads CASSELGASGVTQETQYF. Written as DNA, the CDR3 is TGCGCCAGCAGCGAGCTGGGGGCTAGCGGGGTTACACAAGAGACCCAGTACTTC.